The T cell receptor beta chain under discussion was sequenced for a study of blood T cell repertoires in COVID-19. In the study overall: Samples came from the United States, Italy and Spain, spanning acute and convalescent COVID-19. PBMCs, B-cell-depleted T cells, or T cells provided the cDNA or gDNA that made up the material.

Original processing notes: Quantification of nucleated cells was approximated via reference gene primer amplification. Clones were sequenced by immunoSEQ multiplex PCR, and TCRdb holds only the in-frame ones, with some missing. V, J and clone size reflect that table, while D and trimming were determined from the DNA. Found here are about 230,000 clones, 83% of them singletons; the top ten hold about 1.3%. The Seattle site enrolled patients during active infection and followed them longitudinally. Germline CDR1 reads LGHNA; CDR2 reads YSLEER. This CDR3 comprises 16 residues. The ends lost 3 bases at V and 8 bases at J; junction bases unmatched: 11.

The specimen was peripheral blood. This clonotype was obtained from a woman in her thirties with COVID-19, enrolled during active disease. The rearrangement uses TRBV4-3 and TRBJ2-1, with 9 bases that match TRBD1. CDR3 coding DNA: TGCGCCAGCAGCCACACGCACGGGACAGGGTACGATGAGCAGTTCTTC. Amino acids: CASSHTHGTGYDEQFF.